This is a list of T cell receptor beta chains from one sample in a study of blood T cell repertoires in COVID-19. Only in-frame clones appear in the TCRdb table, and some are missing; sequencing was by immunoSEQ multiplex PCR. The sample contains fewer than 200,000 clones, about 78% of which appear only once. Material for sequencing was peripheral blood. These receptor sequences come from a woman aged 45-59 years with active or convalescent COVID-19. The CDR3 runs from the conserved cysteine through the conserved F or W. The order of the fields is clone size, V gene, D gene, J gene, CDR3 protein, CDR3 DNA. The D gene is left open where the match is weak. Size is omitted from some rows. Given values are once, few, many or a class for expanded clones.

.	TRBV12-3/TRBV12-4	.	TRBJ1-1	CASNRLGNTEAFF	TGTGCCAGCAACCGCCTAGGGAACACTGAAGCTTTCTTT
few	TRBV5-1	.	TRBJ2-2	CASSYEHLNTGELFF	TGCGCCAGCAGCTACGAACACCTGAACACCGGGGAGCTGTTTTTT
.	TRBV2	TRBD2	TRBJ2-7	CASSGTSGSYEQYF	TGTGCCAGCAGTGGGACTAGCGGCTCCTACGAGCAGTACTTC
few	TRBV19	.	TRBJ1-3	CASSVQPGNTIYF	TGTGCCAGTAGTGTACAGCCGGGAAACACCATATATTTT
.	TRBV7-2	.	TRBJ2-7	CASSLQAPFYEQYF	TGTGCCAGCAGCCTACAAGCGCCCTTCTACGAGCAGTACTTC
.	TRBV2	TRBD1	TRBJ1-4	CASSPQTGNHEKLFF	TGTGCCAGCAGTCCTCAGACAGGGAATCATGAAAAACTGTTTTTT
.	TRBV6-5	TRBD2	TRBJ2-3	CASSLAGRTDTQYF	TGTGCCAGCAGTTTAGCGGGAAGGACAGATACGCAGTATTTT
once	TRBV15	.	TRBJ1-2	CATSRERDLPTKGYTF	TGTGCCACCAGCAGAGAACGGGATCTACCCACTAAGGGCTACACCTTC
many	TRBV7-2	TRBD1	TRBJ2-7	CASSSRTGGEQYF	TGTGCCAGCAGCTCCCGTACAGGGGGCGAGCAGTACTTC
.	TRBV19	.	TRBJ1-1	CASSRLTYTEAFF	TGTGCCAGTAGTCGCCTGACTTACACTGAAGCTTTCTTT
few	TRBV6-5	.	TRBJ1-1	CASRSLGQTDTEAFF	TGTGCCAGCAGAAGCCTCGGACAGACGGACACTGAAGCTTTCTTT
.	TRBV7-8	.	TRBJ1-4	CASSRFRVATNEKLFF	TGTGCCAGCAGCCGGTTTCGGGTAGCAACTAATGAAAAACTGTTTTTT
few	TRBV12-3/TRBV12-4	.	TRBJ2-3	CASSLGSTDTQYF	TGTGCCAGCAGCCTAGGCTCCACAGATACGCAGTATTTT
.	TRBV5-6	TRBD1	TRBJ2-1	CASSWGWTGGNNEQFF	TGTGCCAGCAGCTGGGGATGGACAGGGGGAAACAATGAGCAGTTCTTC
.	TRBV29-1	.	TRBJ1-1	CSAKLQGTEAFF	TGCAGCGCTAAGCTTCAGGGTACTGAAGCTTTCTTT
.	TRBV29-1	TRBD1	TRBJ1-1	CSFRDRGNTEAFF	TGCAGCTTCCGGGACAGGGGAAACACTGAAGCTTTCTTT
.	TRBV18	TRBD1	TRBJ2-5	CASSSEQGELRETQYF	TGTGCCAGCTCATCTGAACAGGGGGAACTTCGAGAGACCCAGTACTTC
.	TRBV18	TRBD2	TRBJ2-3	CASSPRGGGPTDTQYF	TGTGCCAGCTCACCACGGGGCGGGGGGCCCACAGATACGCAGTATTTT
.	TRBV9	TRBD1	TRBJ2-1	CASSVDPDRAGEQFF	TGTGCCAGCAGCGTAGACCCGGACAGGGCAGGAGAGCAGTTCTTC
.	TRBV5-8	TRBD2	TRBJ2-1	CASSLEAGAESEQFF	TGTGCCAGCAGCTTGGAGGCGGGAGCGGAAAGTGAGCAGTTCTTC
.	TRBV20-1	.	TRBJ1-6	CSAMKGVTLHF	TGCAGTGCTATGAAGGGGGTAACTCTCCACTTT
.	TRBV30	TRBD1	TRBJ1-6	CASRQGGGSYNSPLHF	TGTGCCTCCAGACAGGGGGGAGGATCCTATAATTCACCCCTCCACTTT
.	TRBV7-8	.	TRBJ2-3	CASSNRGAKSSTDTQYF	TGTGCCAGCAGCAACCGGGGAGCGAAATCCTCCACAGATACGCAGTATTTT
once	TRBV7-9	.	TRBJ1-2	CASSLEGVFNYGYTF	TGTGCCAGCAGCTTAGAAGGGGTCTTTAACTATGGCTACACCTTC
.	TRBV12-3/TRBV12-4	.	TRBJ2-1	CASSRTVNNEQFF	TGTGCCAGCAGTAGGACAGTAAATAATGAGCAGTTCTTC
.	TRBV9	TRBD2	TRBJ2-1	CASSVSRAGLAAHNEQFF	TGTGCCAGCAGCGTGAGCCGAGCCGGACTAGCGGCCCACAATGAGCAGTTCTTC
.	TRBV7-8	TRBD1	TRBJ1-1	CASSNTGGIGKKAAEAFF	TGTGCCAGCAGCAACACAGGGGGCATCGGTAAAAAAGCTGCTGAAGCTTTCTTT
.	TRBV3-1/TRBV3-2	.	TRBJ2-7	CASSQAYGQDSYEQYF	TGTGCCAGCAGCCAAGCATATGGTCAGGACTCCTACGAGCAGTACTTC
.	TRBV29-1	.	TRBJ1-1	CSVEGGGNTEAFF	TGCAGCGTTGAAGGGGGAGGGAACACTGAAGCTTTCTTT
.	TRBV23-1	TRBD1	TRBJ1-6	CATFLPGTGFSNSPLHF	TGCGCCACCTTCCTCCCCGGGACAGGGTTTTCAAATTCACCCCTCCACTTT
.	TRBV4-3	TRBD1	TRBJ1-2	CASSQEPTGGSGYTF	TGCGCCAGCAGCCAAGAGCCGACAGGGGGTAGTGGCTACACCTTC
.	TRBV5-4	TRBD1	TRBJ1-1	CASRQGVGTEAFF	TGTGCCAGCAGACAGGGGGTAGGCACTGAAGCTTTCTTT
.	TRBV7-6	.	TRBJ1-3	CASSSTATGNTIYF	TGTGCCAGCAGCTCCACAGCTACTGGAAACACCATATATTTT
few	TRBV10-3	TRBD1	TRBJ2-1	CAVSRQGTDEQFF	TGTGCCGTCAGTAGACAGGGGACCGATGAGCAGTTCTTC
.	TRBV28	TRBD2	TRBJ2-7	CASSWAGALGEQYF	TGTGCCAGCAGTTGGGCGGGAGCCCTGGGGGAGCAGTACTTC
.	TRBV11-2	.	TRBJ2-5	CASSFELPPETQYF	TGTGCCAGCAGCTTCGAACTGCCTCCGGAGACCCAGTACTTC
.	TRBV4-1	.	TRBJ2-1	CASSQDPGWAYNEQFF	TGCGCCAGCAGCCAAGATCCTGGCTGGGCATACAATGAGCAGTTCTTC
.	TRBV5-1	TRBD1	TRBJ2-3	CASSLAVGQGGDTQYF	TGCGCCAGCAGCTTGGCCGTTGGACAGGGCGGGGATACGCAGTATTTT
few	TRBV3-1/TRBV3-2	.	TRBJ1-2	CASSLGGGYTF	TGTGCCAGCAGCCTAGGAGGCGGCTACACCTTC
.	TRBV19	TRBD1	TRBJ1-2	CASSRDRAYGYTF	TGTGCCAGTAGTAGGGACAGGGCCTATGGCTACACCTTC
once	TRBV11-2	TRBD1	TRBJ2-5	CASSTSRTGGTETQYF	TGTGCCAGCAGCACCTCCAGGACAGGGGGCACGGAGACCCAGTACTTC
.	TRBV28	.	TRBJ2-1	CASNSRNEQFF	TGTGCCAGCAACTCCCGCAATGAGCAGTTCTTC
.	TRBV7-1	.	TRBJ2-6	CASSGINHEDKVGVLTF	TGTGCCAGCAGCGGCATTAATCACGAGGACAAAGTCGGGGTCCTGACTTTC
.	TRBV27	.	TRBJ1-5	CASSLSSQRQPQHF	TGTGCCAGCAGTTTAAGTTCTCAGAGGCAGCCCCAGCATTTT
.	TRBV5-4	.	TRBJ2-1	CASSLVGYYYNEQFF	TGTGCCAGCAGCTTGGTCGGATACTACTACAATGAGCAGTTCTTC
.	TRBV3-1/TRBV3-2	.	TRBJ2-3	CASSQDNPWASSTDTQYF	TGTGCCAGCAGCCAAGATAATCCTTGGGCCTCCAGCACAGATACGCAGTATTTT
.	TRBV6-5	TRBD1	TRBJ1-4	CASRSTGFGEKLFF	TGTGCCAGCAGATCGACAGGGTTCGGGGAAAAACTGTTTTTT
.	TRBV7-9	TRBD1	TRBJ1-2	CASSSQTGMSGYTF	TGTGCCAGCAGCTCGCAGACAGGGATGTCTGGCTACACCTTC
.	TRBV6-5	.	TRBJ1-3	CASSPGTTSGNTIYF	TGTGCCAGCAGTCCCGGGACAACCTCTGGAAACACCATATATTTT
.	TRBV19	.	TRBJ2-3	CASRTPKDTQYF	TGTGCCAGTAGAACTCCGAAAGATACGCAGTATTTT
.	TRBV3-1/TRBV3-2	.	TRBJ2-7	CASSQINYEQYF	TGTGCCAGCAGCCAAATCAACTACGAGCAGTACTTC
.	TRBV28	TRBD1	TRBJ2-1	CASSLQQGGTQFF	TGTGCCAGCAGTTTGCAACAGGGGGGAACGCAGTTCTTC
.	TRBV4-1	TRBD1	TRBJ2-7	CASSQAAGTGVGYEQYF	TGCGCCAGCAGCCAAGCAGCCGGGACAGGAGTAGGCTACGAGCAGTACTTC